This is a list of T cell receptor beta chains from one sample in a study of spatial heterogeneity in lung cancer. Using its own MiXCR run on the 5' RACE reads, TCRdb lists one record per CDR3 protein. The data hold 40,000 or so distinct CDR3 sequences, with 7.5% observed a single time. The sample consisted of PBMCs, taken at surgery. Source of these receptors: a male donor with early-stage non-small cell lung cancer. Both conserved end residues are part of each CDR3. A D gene is named only where the DNA matches it firmly. Clone size is stated in some rows and not others, as once, few, many or a class when expanded.

J gene: TRBJ2-7; V gene: TRBV12-3/TRBV12-4; D gene: NA; clone size: many; CDR3 length: 12; CDR3 DNA: TGTGCCAGCAGCCAGGACCATTACGAGCAGTACTTC; CDR3 protein: CASSQDHYEQYF
J gene: TRBJ1-1; V gene: TRBV2; D gene: NA; clone size: many; CDR3 length: 12; CDR3 DNA: TGTGCCGGGACCAGTTGGGCCACTGAAGCTTTCTTT; CDR3 protein: CAGTSWATEAFF
J gene: TRBJ2-3; V gene: TRBV7-8; D gene: NA; clone size: many; CDR3 length: 15; CDR3 DNA: TGTGCCAGCAGCTTAGTGGGGGTGGGAGCAGATACGCAGTATTTT; CDR3 protein: CASSLVGVGADTQYF
J gene: TRBJ2-5; V gene: TRBV13; D gene: NA; clone size: many; CDR3 length: 16; CDR3 DNA: TGTGCCAGCAGCTTAAGACGCGACAGAAGGGTAGATACCCAGTACTTC; CDR3 protein: CASSLRRDRRVDTQYF
J gene: TRBJ2-4; V gene: TRBV3-1; D gene: TRBD2; clone size: NA; CDR3 length: 14; CDR3 DNA: TGTGCCAGCAGCCAAGGTTTGGGGGGGAACATTCAGTACTTC; CDR3 protein: CASSQGLGGNIQYF
J gene: TRBJ2-1; V gene: TRBV10-3; D gene: NA; clone size: many; CDR3 length: 12; CDR3 DNA: TGTGCCATCAGTGAGTCCTCATATGAGCAGTTCTTC; CDR3 protein: CAISESSYEQFF
J gene: TRBJ2-5; V gene: TRBV6-5; D gene: NA; clone size: many; CDR3 length: 14; CDR3 DNA: TGTGCCAGCAGATCCACAGGGTTGGGAGAGACCCAGTACTTC; CDR3 protein: CASRSTGLGETQYF
J gene: TRBJ2-4; V gene: TRBV9; D gene: NA; clone size: few; CDR3 length: 16; CDR3 DNA: TGTGCCAGCAGCGCCCGACCCGATGGGCCCAAAAACATTCAGTACTTC; CDR3 protein: CASSARPDGPKNIQYF
J gene: TRBJ2-4; V gene: TRBV20-1; D gene: TRBD1; clone size: many; CDR3 length: 15; CDR3 DNA: TGCAGTGCTAGAGAGGACAGGGGGCCCAAAAACATTCAGTACTTC; CDR3 protein: CSAREDRGPKNIQYF
J gene: TRBJ2-3; V gene: TRBV5-6; D gene: TRBD2; clone size: many; CDR3 length: 16; CDR3 DNA: TGTGCCAGCAGCCAACCGGGACTAGCTAGCACAGATACGCAGTATTTT; CDR3 protein: CASSQPGLASTDTQYF
J gene: TRBJ2-6; V gene: TRBV4-2; D gene: TRBD2; clone size: few; CDR3 length: 17; CDR3 DNA: TGTGCCAGCAGCCCAGCGGGGGCCACCTCTGGGGCCAACGTCCTGACTTTC; CDR3 protein: CASSPAGATSGANVLTF
J gene: TRBJ2-3; V gene: TRBV4-2; D gene: TRBD2; clone size: few; CDR3 length: 17; CDR3 DNA: TGTGCCAGCAGCCAAGATTCACGGGGGGGGCAGGCAGATACGCAGTATTTT; CDR3 protein: CASSQDSRGGQADTQYF
J gene: TRBJ2-1; V gene: TRBV4-3; D gene: TRBD2; clone size: NA; CDR3 length: 16; CDR3 DNA: TGCGCCAGCAGCCAAGATGGGGCGGGGGTACTTGGTGAGCAGTTCTTC; CDR3 protein: CASSQDGAGVLGEQFF
J gene: TRBJ2-5; V gene: TRBV7-2; D gene: NA; clone size: NA; CDR3 length: 14; CDR3 DNA: TGTGCCAGCAGCTTCTTTGCCGGACAAGAGACCCAGTACTTC; CDR3 protein: CASSFFAGQETQYF
J gene: TRBJ1-1; V gene: TRBV12-3/TRBV12-4; D gene: NA; clone size: NA; CDR3 length: 13; CDR3 DNA: TGTGCCAGCAGTTTGGGGGCGTACACTGAAGCTTTCTTT; CDR3 protein: CASSLGAYTEAFF
J gene: TRBJ2-2; V gene: TRBV12-3/TRBV12-4; D gene: NA; clone size: many; CDR3 length: 13; CDR3 DNA: TGTGCCAGCAGTTTACAGTCCACCGGGGAGCTGTTTTTT; CDR3 protein: CASSLQSTGELFF
J gene: TRBJ1-1; V gene: TRBV29-1; D gene: NA; clone size: NA; CDR3 length: 14; CDR3 DNA: TGCAGCGGACACCGACTTACGGGGAACACTGAAGCTTTCTTT; CDR3 protein: CSGHRLTGNTEAFF
J gene: TRBJ1-1; V gene: TRBV7-2; D gene: TRBD1; clone size: many; CDR3 length: 15; CDR3 DNA: TGTGCCAGCAGCCCACAGGGGGAGGTGGGCACTGAAGCTTTCTTT; CDR3 protein: CASSPQGEVGTEAFF
J gene: TRBJ2-3; V gene: TRBV7-2; D gene: NA; clone size: few; CDR3 length: 14; CDR3 DNA: TGTGCCAGCACCTCGAGGGGAAGCACAGATACGCAGTATTTT; CDR3 protein: CASTSRGSTDTQYF
J gene: TRBJ2-5; V gene: TRBV24-1; D gene: NA; clone size: many; CDR3 length: 13; CDR3 DNA: TGTGCCACCAGTGATTCTGGGTTGGAGACCCAGTACTTC; CDR3 protein: CATSDSGLETQYF
J gene: TRBJ1-5; V gene: TRBV6-5; D gene: NA; clone size: NA; CDR3 length: 13; CDR3 DNA: TGTGCCAGCAGGTCCACAGAGGTCCAGCCCCAGCATTTT; CDR3 protein: CASRSTEVQPQHF
J gene: TRBJ2-1; V gene: TRBV4-3; D gene: TRBD1; clone size: medium-sized; CDR3 length: 17; CDR3 DNA: TGCGCCAGCAGCCAAGGGCTTTGGGACAGGGCCTCCAATGAGCAGTTCTTC; CDR3 protein: CASSQGLWDRASNEQFF
J gene: TRBJ2-7; V gene: TRBV6-2/TRBV6-3; D gene: NA; clone size: few; CDR3 length: 12; CDR3 DNA: TGTGCCAGCAGTTACGATACCTACGAGCAGTACTTC; CDR3 protein: CASSYDTYEQYF
J gene: TRBJ2-1; V gene: TRBV7-9; D gene: NA; clone size: few; CDR3 length: 14; CDR3 DNA: TGTGCCAGCAGCTTGTCGCTGCAGGGGAATGAGCAGTTCTTC; CDR3 protein: CASSLSLQGNEQFF
J gene: TRBJ1-2; V gene: TRBV20-1; D gene: NA; clone size: NA; CDR3 length: 12; CDR3 DNA: TGCAGTGCTAGTCCCGGGCCGTATGGCTACACCTTC; CDR3 protein: CSASPGPYGYTF
J gene: TRBJ2-6; V gene: TRBV4-2; D gene: TRBD2; clone size: NA; CDR3 length: 18; CDR3 DNA: TGTGCCAGCAGCCAAGATTTACTAGCGAACTCTGGGGCCAACGTCCTGACTTTC; CDR3 protein: CASSQDLLANSGANVLTF
J gene: TRBJ2-5; V gene: TRBV7-2; D gene: NA; clone size: many; CDR3 length: 18; CDR3 DNA: TGTGCCAGCAGCCCCTTCAACGTCGGGGGTGGTCCCCAAGAGACCCAGTACTTC; CDR3 protein: CASSPFNVGGGPQETQYF
J gene: TRBJ1-1; V gene: TRBV18; D gene: NA; clone size: many; CDR3 length: 15; CDR3 DNA: TGTGCCAGCTCACCACCGGGGGCGCTCAACACTGAAGCTTTCTTT; CDR3 protein: CASSPPGALNTEAFF
J gene: TRBJ1-5; V gene: TRBV5-1; D gene: TRBD1; clone size: many; CDR3 length: 14; CDR3 DNA: TGCGCCAGCAGCCCCGACAGGGCAAATCAGCCCCAGCATTTT; CDR3 protein: CASSPDRANQPQHF
J gene: TRBJ2-3; V gene: TRBV27; D gene: NA; clone size: many; CDR3 length: 12; CDR3 DNA: TGTGCCAGCAGCCCGATGGCAGATACGCAGTATTTT; CDR3 protein: CASSPMADTQYF
J gene: TRBJ2-2; V gene: TRBV6-2/TRBV6-3; D gene: NA; clone size: few; CDR3 length: 12; CDR3 DNA: TGTGCCAGCAGGGATCGCCCCGGGGAGCTGTTTTTT; CDR3 protein: CASRDRPGELFF
J gene: TRBJ1-5; V gene: TRBV11-3; D gene: NA; clone size: many; CDR3 length: 14; CDR3 DNA: TGTGCCAGCAGCCAATCAGGGGGCAATCAGCCCCAGCATTTT; CDR3 protein: CASSQSGGNQPQHF
J gene: TRBJ2-7; V gene: TRBV21-1; D gene: NA; clone size: many; CDR3 length: 14; CDR3 DNA: TGTGCCAGCAGCAAAGAAGGAGGTTGCTACGAGCAGTACTTC; CDR3 protein: CASSKEGGCYEQYF
J gene: TRBJ1-5; V gene: TRBV6-1; D gene: NA; clone size: few; CDR3 length: 14; CDR3 DNA: TGTGCCAGCAGTGATAGGGCAGCCAATCAGCCCCAGCATTTT; CDR3 protein: CASSDRAANQPQHF
J gene: TRBJ2-1; V gene: TRBV6-2/TRBV6-3; D gene: NA; clone size: NA; CDR3 length: 13; CDR3 DNA: TGTACCAGCAGTTACCGGGACTACAATGAGCAGTTCTTC; CDR3 protein: CTSSYRDYNEQFF
J gene: TRBJ2-1; V gene: TRBV6-5; D gene: TRBD2; clone size: many; CDR3 length: 15; CDR3 DNA: TGTGCCAGCAGTCGGCTAGCGGGAGGGCCGGGTGAGCAGTTCTTC; CDR3 protein: CASSRLAGGPGEQFF
J gene: TRBJ2-1; V gene: TRBV5-1; D gene: NA; clone size: many; CDR3 length: 13; CDR3 DNA: TGCGCCAGCAGCCCGGGACGAAACAATGAGCAGTTCTTC; CDR3 protein: CASSPGRNNEQFF
J gene: TRBJ2-1; V gene: TRBV6-5; D gene: TRBD1; clone size: few; CDR3 length: 14; CDR3 DNA: TGTGCCAGCAGCCCAGGGGGCGCCTACAATGAGCAGTTCTTC; CDR3 protein: CASSPGGAYNEQFF
J gene: TRBJ2-3; V gene: TRBV30; D gene: NA; clone size: many; CDR3 length: 11; CDR3 DNA: TGTGCTCAGGGATCCACAGATACGCAGTATTTT; CDR3 protein: CAQGSTDTQYF
J gene: TRBJ2-2; V gene: TRBV5-1; D gene: NA; clone size: few; CDR3 length: 14; CDR3 DNA: TGCGCCAGCAGTCTTATAAGGGGCACCGGGGAGCTGTTTTTT; CDR3 protein: CASSLIRGTGELFF
J gene: TRBJ2-5; V gene: TRBV6-2/TRBV6-3; D gene: NA; clone size: NA; CDR3 length: 12; CDR3 DNA: TGTGCCAGCACCCGTATCGAAGAGACCCAGTACTTC; CDR3 protein: CASTRIEETQYF
J gene: TRBJ1-5; V gene: TRBV5-1; D gene: NA; clone size: many; CDR3 length: 15; CDR3 DNA: TGCGCCAGCAGCCCTGGACAGAATAGCAATCAGCCCCAGCATTTT; CDR3 protein: CASSPGQNSNQPQHF
J gene: TRBJ1-1; V gene: TRBV7-2; D gene: NA; clone size: NA; CDR3 length: 16; CDR3 DNA: TGTGCCAGCAGCTTAAACGCCCTCGACGAGAACACTGAAGCTTTCTTT; CDR3 protein: CASSLNALDENTEAFF
J gene: TRBJ1-6; V gene: TRBV7-2; D gene: TRBD1; clone size: few; CDR3 length: 14; CDR3 DNA: TGTGCCAGCAGCCAAGGGACAGTAAATTCACCCCTCCACTTT; CDR3 protein: CASSQGTVNSPLHF
J gene: TRBJ2-1; V gene: TRBV2; D gene: NA; clone size: many; CDR3 length: 13; CDR3 DNA: TGTGCCAGCGGAGGGGACGGGAGCGATGAGCAGTTCTTC; CDR3 protein: CASGGDGSDEQFF
J gene: TRBJ2-1; V gene: TRBV7-2; D gene: NA; clone size: NA; CDR3 length: 14; CDR3 DNA: TGTGCCAGCAGCAACTACGGGTCAGACAATGAGCAGTTCTTC; CDR3 protein: CASSNYGSDNEQFF
J gene: TRBJ2-2; V gene: TRBV11-2; D gene: NA; clone size: many; CDR3 length: 14; CDR3 DNA: TGTGCCAGCAACCCGGGACCCCTCTCGGGGGAGCTGTTTTTT; CDR3 protein: CASNPGPLSGELFF
J gene: TRBJ1-2; V gene: TRBV12-3/TRBV12-4; D gene: NA; clone size: many; CDR3 length: 11; CDR3 DNA: TGTGCCAGCAGGAACAGGGTCGGCTACACCTTC; CDR3 protein: CASRNRVGYTF
J gene: TRBJ1-4; V gene: TRBV4-1; D gene: NA; clone size: many; CDR3 length: 15; CDR3 DNA: TGCGCCAGCAGCCAAGATCCTTCCGCTAATGAAAAACTGTTTTTT; CDR3 protein: CASSQDPSANEKLFF
J gene: TRBJ1-1; V gene: TRBV6-2/TRBV6-3; D gene: NA; clone size: many; CDR3 length: 13; CDR3 DNA: TGTGCCAGCAGTTACCCGTCCGGGACTGAAGCTTTCTTT; CDR3 protein: CASSYPSGTEAFF
J gene: TRBJ2-3; V gene: TRBV9; D gene: NA; clone size: NA; CDR3 length: 17; CDR3 DNA: TGTGCCAGCAGCGTAGCTTACGCGGGAACGCTCACAGATACGCAGTATTTT; CDR3 protein: CASSVAYAGTLTDTQYF
J gene: TRBJ2-1; V gene: TRBV7-9; D gene: NA; clone size: many; CDR3 length: 16; CDR3 DNA: TGTGCCAGCAGCTTGGGAGGGGGAGGGTCCTACAATGAGCAGTTCTTC; CDR3 protein: CASSLGGGGSYNEQFF
J gene: TRBJ1-3; V gene: TRBV7-6; D gene: NA; clone size: NA; CDR3 length: 14; CDR3 DNA: TGTGCCAGCAGCTCAACCGATTCTGGAAACACCATATATTTT; CDR3 protein: CASSSTDSGNTIYF
J gene: TRBJ1-5; V gene: TRBV4-3; D gene: NA; clone size: many; CDR3 length: 13; CDR3 DNA: TGCGCCAGCAGCCAAGATCGGGATCAGCCCCAGCATTTT; CDR3 protein: CASSQDRDQPQHF
J gene: TRBJ2-1; V gene: TRBV7-2; D gene: NA; clone size: many; CDR3 length: 12; CDR3 DNA: TGTGCCAGCAGCGCCTGGGCGATAGAGCAGTTCTTC; CDR3 protein: CASSAWAIEQFF